Presented here are 8 T cell receptor beta chains from one specimen sequenced in a study of OX40 agonist ivuxolimab in advanced cancers. Sequencing was performed with immunoSEQ multiplex PCR; in TCRdb, only in-frame clones are kept and a portion is missing. The sample lists approximately 82,000 clones; approximately 86% were seen once. The sample consisted of CD4+ or CD8+ T cells sorted from blood, taken in a trial of the OX40 agonist ivuxolimab. Every receptor here comes from an adult with an advanced solid tumor such as melanoma, head and neck, liver or kidney cancer.

The gene calls are TRBV27 and TRBJ1-2; D possibly corresponds to TRBD1 (5 bases). Trimming cost V 4 bases and J 4 bases, with 13 bases left between them. The CDR3 loop spans 14 amino acids. The germline gives CDR1 MNHEY, CDR2 SMNVEV (reference sequence). This chain's CDR3 is CASSSRSGSYGYTF. The CDR3 DNA sequence: TGTGCCAGCAGTTCACGTTCAGGGAGCTATGGCTACACCTTC.

In nucleotides, the CDR3 is TGTGCCAGCAGCTTGACAGGGGCAGATACGCAGTATTTT. As protein: CASSLTGADTQYF. The chain recombines TRBV7-3 with TRBJ2-3; 8 bases are a match to TRBD1. CDR3 size: 13 residues. Trimming took 3 bases from V and 4 from J; bases not matched to a gene: 0. CDR1 is SGHTA, CDR2 FQGTGA, per germline.

J is TRBJ2-3 and V is TRBV7-9, with D possibly being TRBD2 (6 bases). V lost 0 bases and J lost 2, with 12 bases in between. The CDR3 is 16 residues long. Germline CDR1 reads SEHNR; CDR2 reads FQNEAQ (reference sequence). Here the CDR3 DNA reads TGTGCCAGCAGCTTAGCGCTCAGCGGGTACACAGATACGCAGTATTTT. It encodes CASSLALSGYTDTQYF.

The rearrangement links TRBV7-2 to TRBJ2-2; TRBD2 agrees at 8 bases. The germline V gene encodes CDR1 SGHTA and CDR2 FQGNSA. J lost 5 bases, V lost 4 bases, and 9 bases had no gene match. CDR3 length equals 16 residues. The CDR3 here is CASSSPGTSDTGELFF. CDR3 coding DNA: TGTGCCAGCAGCTCACCCGGGACTAGTGATACCGGGGAGCTGTTTTTT.

The rearrangement links TRBV10-3 to TRBJ2-7; maybe TRBD2 (6 bases). The CDR3 is 17 residues long. V was shortened by 0 bases and J by 0 bases, with 15 bases between the two germline ends. CDR1 is ENHRY and CDR2 is SYGVKD in the germline V gene. The CDR3 bases are TGTGCCATCAGTGAGTCGAAGGGGACTGGGTTCTCCTACGAGCAGTACTTC. This encodes CAISESKGTGFSYEQYF.

The chain combines TRBV7-3 with TRBJ2-1; TRBD2 matches at 7 bases. V gave up 5 bases and J gave up 3 bases; unmatched junction bases: 7. CDR1 and CDR2 (germline): SGHTA, FQGTGA. The length of the CDR3 is 15 residues. This CDR3 is CASSRTSVLYNEQFF. The CDR3 coding sequence is TGTGCCAGCAGCCGCACTAGCGTCCTCTACAATGAGCAGTTCTTC.

The V gene is TRBV5-4, the J gene TRBJ2-1; D not certain. Germline assignment: CDR1 SGHNT and CDR2 YYREEE (reference sequence). The CDR3 is made up of 12 amino acids. Trimming cost V 4 bases and J 6 bases, with 8 bases left between them. In DNA, the CDR3 is TGTGCCAGCAGCCCCGGTACCAATGAGCAGTTCTTC. Translation gives CASSPGTNEQFF.

V gene TRBV7-2 combines with J gene TRBJ1-2, with D possibly TRBD1 on 6 matching bases. The ends were cut back, 5 bases at V and 4 bases at J, with 17 bases in the middle. CDR3 length: 15 residues. Germline CDR1 is SGHTA and CDR2 is FQGNSA. The CDR3 nucleotides read TGTGCCAGCAGCCCCGAGCGGGGGCAGGGCTATGGCTACACCTTC. As protein: CASSPERGQGYGYTF.